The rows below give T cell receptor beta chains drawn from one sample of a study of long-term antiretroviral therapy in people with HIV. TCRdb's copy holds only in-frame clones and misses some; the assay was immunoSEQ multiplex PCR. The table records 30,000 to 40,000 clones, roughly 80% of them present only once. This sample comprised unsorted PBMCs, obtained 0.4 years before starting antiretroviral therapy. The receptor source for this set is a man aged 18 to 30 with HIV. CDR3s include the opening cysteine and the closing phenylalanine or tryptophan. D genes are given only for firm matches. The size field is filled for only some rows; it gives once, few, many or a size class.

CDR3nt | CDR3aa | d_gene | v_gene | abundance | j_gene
TGTGCCAGCAGCCAAGATACAACTAACTATGGCTACACCTTC | CASSQDTTNYGYTF | - | TRBV14 | - | TRBJ1-2
TGTGCCAGTAGTCTACCGCGGGGCACTGAAGCTTTCTTT | CASSLPRGTEAFF | - | TRBV19 | - | TRBJ1-1
TGTGCCAGCAGCCCACGACTAGCGGGAGAGGGCACCGGGGAGCTGTTTTTT | CASSPRLAGEGTGELFF | TRBD2 | TRBV11-2 | few | TRBJ2-2
TGTGCCAGCAACGGACAGGGGACCTACGAGCAGTACTTC | CASNGQGTYEQYF | TRBD1 | TRBV28 | - | TRBJ2-7
TGCGCCAGCAGCTGGGACACAGGGTACGAGCAGTACTTC | CASSWDTGYEQYF | - | TRBV5-1 | medium-sized | TRBJ2-7
TGTGCCAGTAGTATCCAAGGGGGGGGTAATTCACCCCTCCACTTT | CASSIQGGGNSPLHF | - | TRBV19 | once | TRBJ1-6
TGCAGCGTTGAAGGGGGCCCCTATACTGAAGCTTTCTTT | CSVEGGPYTEAFF | - | TRBV29-1 | - | TRBJ1-1
TGTGCCAGCAGCTTAAACCCATATAGCAATCAGCCCCAGCATTTT | CASSLNPYSNQPQHF | - | TRBV11-2 | - | TRBJ1-5
TGTGCCAGCATCAGGGACGGCTATGGCTACACCTTC | CASIRDGYGYTF | - | TRBV13 | once | TRBJ1-2
TGTGCCAGCAGCCCGGGACTAGCGGGAGGACACGAGCAGTTCTTC | CASSPGLAGGHEQFF | TRBD2 | TRBV11-3 | - | TRBJ2-1
TGTGCCAGCAGTTTGGCGTCGAAAAACGAGCAGTACTTC | CASSLASKNEQYF | - | TRBV27 | - | TRBJ2-7
TGTGCCAGCAGCTTAGAGGCCGCGGGAGGGGGCACAGATACGCAGTATTTT | CASSLEAAGGGTDTQYF | TRBD2 | TRBV11-2 | - | TRBJ2-3
TGTGCCAGCAGTGTTCCGACAGTGAGTTCCTACGAGCAGTACTTC | CASSVPTVSSYEQYF | - | TRBV6-1 | - | TRBJ2-7
TGTGCCAGCAGTACCGGACTAGCGGGCAATGAGCAGTTCTTC | CASSTGLAGNEQFF | TRBD2 | TRBV2 | - | TRBJ2-1
TGTGCCAGCAGTGAGTTAGAGAACACTGAAGCTTTCTTT | CASSELENTEAFF | - | TRBV2 | - | TRBJ1-1
TGTGCCTGGAGTGTATATCTAGCGGGGCCTTCCTACGAGCAGTACTTC | CAWSVYLAGPSYEQYF | TRBD2 | TRBV30 | - | TRBJ2-7
TGTGCCAGCAGTTTTGCGGAGCCCTTCTACAATGAGCAGTTCTTC | CASSFAEPFYNEQFF | - | TRBV28 | - | TRBJ2-1
TGTGCCAGCAGCTTATACGCTAGTCTGAACGAGCAGTACTTC | CASSLYASLNEQYF | - | TRBV7-9 | - | TRBJ2-7
TGTGCCAGCACGTGGCGGGAACGGAATGAGCAGTTCTTC | CASTWRERNEQFF | - | TRBV27 | - | TRBJ2-1